This is a list of T cell receptor beta chains from one sample in a study of post-analysis software for immune sequencing data. Using its own MiXCR run on the PCR reads, TCRdb lists one record per CDR3 protein. The repertoire holds approximately 400,000 distinct CDR3 sequences, with around a third as singletons. The specimen was blood. Receptors were obtained from a girl between 5 and 17 years old with multiple sclerosis. The CDR3 runs from the conserved cysteine through the conserved F or W.

j_call | v_call | cdr3_aa
TRBJ2-7 | TRBV6-5 | CASSYSQGAREQYF
TRBJ2-5 | TRBV7-9 | CASSPSSVLQETQYF
TRBJ1-6 | TRBV9 | CASSVAPGRNSPLHF
TRBJ2-3 | TRBV20-1 | CSARNSGGAPDTQYF
TRBJ1-1 | TRBV7-2 | CASSLGPGGQAEAFF
TRBJ1-6 | TRBV9 | CASSSQGEGSYNSPLHF
TRBJ1-1 | TRBV5-5 | CASGRRGSTEAFF
TRBJ2-7 | TRBV11-2 | CASSLDTRTGGWNEQYF
TRBJ1-1 | TRBV12-3/TRBV12-4 | CASSLAPGGGNTEAFF
TRBJ2-7 | TRBV5-1 | CASSLDPHEQYF
TRBJ2-1 | TRBV7-3 | CASSLARHNEQFF
TRBJ2-1 | TRBV6-5 | CASSSLAAGASGQFF
TRBJ1-1 | TRBV6-1 | CAGRLTIMNTEAFF
TRBJ1-1 | TRBV9 | CASSVGPGGTETFF
TRBJ1-1 | TRBV4-2 | CASSLGTLEAFF
TRBJ1-5 | TRBV4-3 | CASSQDSGTQPQHF
TRBJ2-1 | TRBV28 | CASSFRGNSYNEQFF
TRBJ2-7 | TRBV3-1 | CASSPGRDLTYEQYF
TRBJ2-3 | TRBV29-1 | CSVEEGGYTDTQYF
TRBJ2-5 | TRBV6-1 | CASSGDRGDQETQYF
TRBJ2-3 | TRBV25-1 | CASSEHPTDTQYF
TRBJ1-2 | TRBV3-1 | CASSRDGQDYGYTF
TRBJ2-7 | TRBV11-2 | CASSSSTGESYEQYF
TRBJ2-7 | TRBV28 | CASSLSQDYEQYF
TRBJ1-5 | TRBV6-6 | CASSRGTADQPQHF
TRBJ1-2 | TRBV7-8 | CASSLGGSYNYGYTF
TRBJ2-5 | TRBV6-2/TRBV6-3 | CASSYAGTGLAETQYF
TRBJ1-6 | TRBV27 | CATGPWGGEGVSPLHF